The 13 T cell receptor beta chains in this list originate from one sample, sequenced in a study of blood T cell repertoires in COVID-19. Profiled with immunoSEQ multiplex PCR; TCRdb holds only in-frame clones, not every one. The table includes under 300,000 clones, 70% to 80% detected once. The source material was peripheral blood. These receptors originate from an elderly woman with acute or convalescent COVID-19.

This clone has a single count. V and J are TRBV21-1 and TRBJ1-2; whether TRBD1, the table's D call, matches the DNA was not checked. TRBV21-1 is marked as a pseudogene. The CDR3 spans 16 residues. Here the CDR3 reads CASSKGVRTGSFGYTF. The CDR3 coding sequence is TGTGCCAGCAGCAAAGGTGTTCGGACAGGGTCGTTTGGCTACACCTTC.

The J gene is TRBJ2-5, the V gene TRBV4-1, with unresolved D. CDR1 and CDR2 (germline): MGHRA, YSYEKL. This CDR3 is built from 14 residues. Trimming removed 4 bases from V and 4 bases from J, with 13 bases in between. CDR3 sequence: CASSRARTTETQYF. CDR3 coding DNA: TGCGCCAGCAGCCGTGCTAGAACCACAGAGACCCAGTACTTC.

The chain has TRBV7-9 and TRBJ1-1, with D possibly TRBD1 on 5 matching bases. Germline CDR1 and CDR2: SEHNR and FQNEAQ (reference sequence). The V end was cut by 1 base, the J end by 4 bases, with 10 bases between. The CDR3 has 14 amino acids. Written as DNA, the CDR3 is TGTGCCAGCAGCTTAGAAAGGGGCCGCACTGAAGCTTTCTTT. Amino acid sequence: CASSLERGRTEAFF. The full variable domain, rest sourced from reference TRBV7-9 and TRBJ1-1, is DTGVSQNPRHKITKRGQNVTFRCDPISEHNRLYWYRQTLGQGPEFLTYFQNEAQLEKSRLLSDRFSAERPKGSFSTLEIQRTEQGDSAMYLCASSLERGRTEAFFGQGTRLTVV.

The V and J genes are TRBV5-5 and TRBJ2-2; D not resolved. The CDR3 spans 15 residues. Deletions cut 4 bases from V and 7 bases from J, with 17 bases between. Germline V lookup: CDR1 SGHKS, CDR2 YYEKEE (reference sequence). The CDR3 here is CASSTPPGLGGELFF. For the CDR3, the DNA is TGTGCCAGCAGCACTCCCCCCGGGTTGGGCGGGGAGCTGTTTTTT.

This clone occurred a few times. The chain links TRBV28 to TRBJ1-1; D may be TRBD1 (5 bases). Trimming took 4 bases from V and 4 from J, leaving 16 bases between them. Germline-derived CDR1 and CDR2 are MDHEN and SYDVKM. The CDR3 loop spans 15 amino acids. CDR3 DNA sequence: TGTGCCAGCAGTTCTGGGCCCTCAAGGGGCACTGAAGCTTTCTTT. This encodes CASSSGPSRGTEAFF. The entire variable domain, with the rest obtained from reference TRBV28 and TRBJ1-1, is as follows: DVKVTQSSRYLVKRTGEKVFLECVQDMDHENMFWYRQDPGLGLRLIYFSYDVKMKEKGDIPEGYSVSREKKERFSLILESASTNQTSMYLCASSSGPSRGTEAFFGQGTRLTVV.

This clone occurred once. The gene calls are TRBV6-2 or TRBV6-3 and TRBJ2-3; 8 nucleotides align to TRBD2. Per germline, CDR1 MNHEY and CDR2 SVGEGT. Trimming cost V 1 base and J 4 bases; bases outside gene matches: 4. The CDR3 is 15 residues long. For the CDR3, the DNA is TGTGCCAGCAGTTACTTCGGGGGGGCGTCAGATACGCAGTATTTT. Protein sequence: CASSYFGGASDTQYF.

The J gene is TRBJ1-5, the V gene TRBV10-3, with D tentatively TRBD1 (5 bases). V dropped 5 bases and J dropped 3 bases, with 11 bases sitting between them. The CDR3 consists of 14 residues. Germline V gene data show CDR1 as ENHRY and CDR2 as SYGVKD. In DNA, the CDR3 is TGTGCCATCAGTCAGGGACTGGACAATCAGCCCCAGCATTTT. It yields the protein CAISQGLDNQPQHF.

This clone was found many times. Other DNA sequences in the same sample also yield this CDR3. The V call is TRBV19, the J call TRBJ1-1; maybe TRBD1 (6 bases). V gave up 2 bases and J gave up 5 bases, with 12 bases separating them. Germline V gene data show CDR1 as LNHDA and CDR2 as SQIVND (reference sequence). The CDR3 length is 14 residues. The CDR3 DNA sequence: TGTGCCAGTAGTATACAGGGGCGGGGGACTGAAGCTTTCTTT. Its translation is CASSIQGRGTEAFF.

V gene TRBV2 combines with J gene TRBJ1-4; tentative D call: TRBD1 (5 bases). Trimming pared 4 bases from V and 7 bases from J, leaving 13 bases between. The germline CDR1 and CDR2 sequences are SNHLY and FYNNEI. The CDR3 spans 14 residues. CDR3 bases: TGTGCCAGCAGTGTGGGGCTAGTGAGTGAAAAACTGTTTTTT. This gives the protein CASSVGLVSEKLFF.

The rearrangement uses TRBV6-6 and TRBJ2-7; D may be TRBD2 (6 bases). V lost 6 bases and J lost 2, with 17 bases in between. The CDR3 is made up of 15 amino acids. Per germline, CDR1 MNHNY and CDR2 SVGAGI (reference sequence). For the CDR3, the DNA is TGTGCCAGCAGGTCTACCGGGACTGCAGCCTACGAGCAGTACTTC. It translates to CASRSTGTAAYEQYF.

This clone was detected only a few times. The chain's CDR3 is CAIPPGGGAYEQYF. CDR3 in DNA: TGTGCCATCCCTCCCGGCGGGGGTGCCTACGAGCAGTACTTC. J is TRBJ2-7 and V is TRBV10-3, with TRBD2 identical over 7 bases. V shed 8 bases, J shed 2 bases, and the junction held 9 bases outside the gene matches. Germline V lookup: CDR1 ENHRY, CDR2 SYGVKD. The length of the CDR3 is 14 residues.

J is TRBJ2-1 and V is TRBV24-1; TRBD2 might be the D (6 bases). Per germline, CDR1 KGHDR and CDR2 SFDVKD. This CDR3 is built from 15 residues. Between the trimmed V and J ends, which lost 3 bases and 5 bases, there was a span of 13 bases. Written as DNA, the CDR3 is TGTGCCACCAGTGATGGAGGGCCGCGGGACAATGAGCAGTTCTTC. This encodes CATSDGGPRDNEQFF.

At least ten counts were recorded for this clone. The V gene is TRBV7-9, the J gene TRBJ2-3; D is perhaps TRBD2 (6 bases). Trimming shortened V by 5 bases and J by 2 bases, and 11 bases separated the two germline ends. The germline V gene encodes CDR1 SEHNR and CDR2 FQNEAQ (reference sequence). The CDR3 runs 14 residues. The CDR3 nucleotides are TGTGCCAGCAGCACGGACTATTACACAGATACGCAGTATTTT. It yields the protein CASSTDYYTDTQYF.